Listed below are T cell receptor beta chains from one sample, sequenced in a study of spatial heterogeneity in lung cancer. TCRdb re-called the 5' RACE reads with MiXCR, one entry per CDR3 protein. The repertoire has about 2,900 distinct CDR3 sequences, 8.5% to 10% of them found once; the top ten carry less than 8%. The specimen was lung tumor tissue, collected at surgery. These receptors were taken from a female donor with early-stage non-small cell lung cancer. Each CDR3 is given with its conserved first and last residue. The D gene is left open where the match is weak. Some rows mark clone size as missing; the rest say once, few, many or name a class of expanded clone.

d_gene	v_gene	j_gene	abundance	CDR3nt	CDR3aa
NA	TRBV4-3	TRBJ1-6	few	TGCGCCAGCAGCCAAGATTTCCAGGGGCGATCACCCCTCCACTTT	CASSQDFQGRSPLHF
TRBD1	TRBV20-1	TRBJ2-5	medium-sized	TGCAGTGCTAGCGGAACTGGGACAGGGCTCGAGACCCAGTACTTC	CSASGTGTGLETQYF
TRBD1	TRBV10-2	TRBJ2-2	medium-sized	TGCGCCAGCGGGGGGACAGGGGGCACCGGGGAGCTGTTTTTT	CASGGTGGTGELFF
TRBD2	TRBV28	TRBJ2-5	medium-sized	TGTGCCAGCAGCTCACCTCAGCGGGGGCAAGAGACCCAGTACTTC	CASSSPQRGQETQYF
NA	TRBV7-8	TRBJ2-7	medium-sized	TGTGCCAGCAGCTTAGGCAACTACAGAGCAGAGCAGTACTTC	CASSLGNYRAEQYF
NA	TRBV19	TRBJ2-7	large	TGTGCCAGTAGCGAGACAGTCTCCTACGAGCAGTACTTC	CASSETVSYEQYF
TRBD1	TRBV30	TRBJ1-1	medium-sized	TGTGCCTGGTTCCAGGGGGCGTCAATTGAAGCTTTCTTT	CAWFQGASIEAFF
NA	TRBV6-5	TRBJ2-3	medium-sized	TGTGCCAGTAGGGATCTGTTCGGTACGCAGTATTTT	CASRDLFGTQYF
TRBD2	TRBV11-2	TRBJ2-7	medium-sized	TGTGCCAGCAGCTTCGTTGGCGGGGGGGGCCCCTACGAGCAGTACTTC	CASSFVGGGGPYEQYF
NA	TRBV20-1	TRBJ1-6	NA	TGCAGTGCTAGGGGACGGACAGATAATTCACCCCTCCACTTT	CSARGRTDNSPLHF
NA	TRBV11-1	TRBJ2-7	medium-sized	TGTGCCAGCAGCTATAGGGTGGGCGAGCAGTACTTC	CASSYRVGEQYF
NA	TRBV10-2	TRBJ2-5	few	TGCGCCAGCAGGAGGCATTTTGGTTCTAAAGAGACCCAGTACTTC	CASRRHFGSKETQYF
NA	TRBV11-2	TRBJ1-1	medium-sized	TGTGCCAGCAGCCGTCCCTGGACTGAAGCTTTCTTT	CASSRPWTEAFF
NA	TRBV27	TRBJ2-7	many	TGTGCCAGCAGACCCACCCATAGGAACGAGCAGTACTTC	CASRPTHRNEQYF
NA	TRBV9	TRBJ2-1	many	TGTGCCAGCAGCTCTCAAGGGGAGGCGGGGGCGCAGCAGTTCTTC	CASSSQGEAGAQQFF
NA	TRBV11-2	TRBJ2-1	medium-sized	TGTGCCAGCAGCCCCCGACTACGGAATGAGCAGTTCTTC	CASSPRLRNEQFF
NA	TRBV27	TRBJ1-5	large	TGTGCCAGCAGTAGGGGGGCAGTTGGCAATCAGCCCCAGCATTTT	CASSRGAVGNQPQHF
NA	TRBV29-1	TRBJ2-4	large	TGCAGCGTGACTATTTTAGCCAAAAACATTCAGTACTTC	CSVTILAKNIQYF
NA	TRBV7-2	TRBJ1-5	NA	TGTGCCAGCAGCTTAGTTACCGGCTCAAATCAGCCCCAGCATTTT	CASSLVTGSNQPQHF
TRBD2	TRBV7-9	TRBJ2-1	medium-sized	TGTGCCAGCAGCTTAGGAGGGACTAATTACTACAATGAGCAGTTCTTC	CASSLGGTNYYNEQFF
NA	TRBV18	TRBJ1-1	few	TGTGCCAGCTCACCAACAGGAAACACTGAAGCTTTCTTT	CASSPTGNTEAFF
TRBD2	TRBV27	TRBJ2-3	medium-sized	TGTGCCAGCAGTTTTTCCGGGGGGGATACGCAGTATTTT	CASSFSGGDTQYF
TRBD1	TRBV2	TRBJ2-2	medium-sized	TGTGCCAGCAGTGAAGCCCGGACAGGCACCGGGGAGCTGTTTTTT	CASSEARTGTGELFF
TRBD1	TRBV6-1	TRBJ2-7	medium-sized	TGTGCCAGCAATCGTCAGGGGGATTCCTACGAGCAGTACTTC	CASNRQGDSYEQYF
NA	TRBV5-6	TRBJ2-2	medium-sized	TGTGCCAGCAGCTTCCCTGGGGCCGACACCGGGGAGCTGTTTTTT	CASSFPGADTGELFF
NA	TRBV18	TRBJ1-1	medium-sized	TGTGCCAGCTCGCCCGGACAGAACACTGAAGCTTTCTTT	CASSPGQNTEAFF
NA	TRBV7-9	TRBJ1-3	medium-sized	TGTGCCAGCAGCTTAGACGGTACTGGAAACACCATATATTTT	CASSLDGTGNTIYF
NA	TRBV27	TRBJ1-1	medium-sized	TGTGCCAGCAGTTTTGGGGGAGGCACTGAAGCTTTCTTT	CASSFGGGTEAFF
NA	TRBV20-1	TRBJ1-1	large	TGCAGTGCTAGAAGCAGGGACACTGAAGCTTTCTTT	CSARSRDTEAFF
NA	TRBV6-1	TRBJ2-7	many	TGTGCCGGATCCAGGGACCCCTTCGGCGAGCAGTACTTC	CAGSRDPFGEQYF
TRBD2	TRBV5-1	TRBJ2-7	medium-sized	TGCGCCAGCAGCCGGACTAGCGGGGGCCCCTACGAGCAGTACTTC	CASSRTSGGPYEQYF
TRBD2	TRBV20-1	TRBJ2-5	medium-sized	TGCAGTGCTTCCCCTGGGGGGGAGGAGACCCAGTACTTC	CSASPGGEETQYF
TRBD2	TRBV5-1	TRBJ2-3	medium-sized	TGCGCCAGCAGTTTTCCCGGGGGGGCCGGGACAGATACGCAGTATTTT	CASSFPGGAGTDTQYF
NA	TRBV9	TRBJ1-4	medium-sized	TGTGCCAGCAGCGTAAGTGAGGAGACCTCAGAGGCTAATGAAAAACTGTTTTTT	CASSVSEETSEANEKLFF
NA	TRBV7-6	TRBJ2-1	medium-sized	TGTGCCAGCAGCTTAGTCACCACCGGGGTTAATGAGCAGTTCTTC	CASSLVTTGVNEQFF
TRBD2	TRBV5-1	TRBJ2-1	NA	TGCGCCAGCAGGTCCGGGACTAGCGGGATTATTTCCAATGAGCAGTTCTTC	CASRSGTSGIISNEQFF
NA	TRBV7-2	TRBJ1-5	many	TGTGCCAGCAGCTCACAGTACAATCAGCCCCAGCATTTT	CASSSQYNQPQHF
NA	TRBV6-1	TRBJ1-5	medium-sized	TGTGCCAGCAGTGAAGCCTTCGGTCAGCCCCAGCATTTT	CASSEAFGQPQHF
TRBD1	TRBV29-1	TRBJ2-6	medium-sized	TGCAGCGTAGATACAGGGGGTTCTGGGGCCAACGTCCTGACTTTC	CSVDTGGSGANVLTF
NA	TRBV27	TRBJ1-5	many	TGTGCCAGCAGTGGAACAGGGTTTTGGCAGCCCCAGCATTTT	CASSGTGFWQPQHF
TRBD1	TRBV7-2	TRBJ2-6	medium-sized	TGTGCCAGCAGCCGGACCCGGGACAGGACTTTCTCTGGGGCCAACGTCCTGACTTTC	CASSRTRDRTFSGANVLTF
NA	TRBV9	TRBJ1-1	medium-sized	TGTGCCAGCAGCTACCGCCGGGACGGGGGCGTGGGGAACACTGAAGCTTTCTTT	CASSYRRDGGVGNTEAFF
NA	TRBV11-3	TRBJ2-7	NA	TGTGCCATCACGGGCCGTGGGAACGAGCAGTACTTC	CAITGRGNEQYF
NA	TRBV23-1	TRBJ2-7	medium-sized	TGCGCCAGCAGTCGGGACCATCGAGCGGAGCAGTACTTC	CASSRDHRAEQYF
NA	TRBV6-1	TRBJ2-7	medium-sized	TGTGCCAGCAGTCAGACCCTAAACTGGGACGAGCAGTACTTC	CASSQTLNWDEQYF
NA	TRBV7-9	TRBJ2-7	NA	TGTGCCAGCAGCCTCGAATCCCCAGCCTACGAGCAGTACTTC	CASSLESPAYEQYF
NA	TRBV6-2/TRBV6-3	TRBJ2-7	NA	TGTGCCAGCAGTTACCGGTACGAGCAGTACTTC	CASSYRYEQYF
NA	TRBV3-1	TRBJ2-5	medium-sized	TGTGCCAGCAGCCAAGGATGGGGGAATGGGGAGACCCAGTACTTC	CASSQGWGNGETQYF
NA	TRBV19	TRBJ1-5	medium-sized	TGTGCCAGTTTCGGTACCAATCAGCCCCAGCATTTT	CASFGTNQPQHF
NA	TRBV19	TRBJ1-5	medium-sized	TGTGCCAGTAACGACACCCCGGGAAGCAATCAGCCCCAGCATTTT	CASNDTPGSNQPQHF
NA	TRBV6-5	TRBJ2-7	medium-sized	TGTGCCAGCAAGCGTGGGGGGCCAGGCGAGCAGTACTTC	CASKRGGPGEQYF
NA	TRBV4-2	TRBJ1-1	medium-sized	TGTGCCAGCAGCCGCTATTACGGGGGGGAAGCTTTCTTT	CASSRYYGGEAFF
NA	TRBV6-1	TRBJ1-4	medium-sized	TGTGCCAGCTTAGACCCCGAGGGGAACGAAAAACTGTTTTTT	CASLDPEGNEKLFF